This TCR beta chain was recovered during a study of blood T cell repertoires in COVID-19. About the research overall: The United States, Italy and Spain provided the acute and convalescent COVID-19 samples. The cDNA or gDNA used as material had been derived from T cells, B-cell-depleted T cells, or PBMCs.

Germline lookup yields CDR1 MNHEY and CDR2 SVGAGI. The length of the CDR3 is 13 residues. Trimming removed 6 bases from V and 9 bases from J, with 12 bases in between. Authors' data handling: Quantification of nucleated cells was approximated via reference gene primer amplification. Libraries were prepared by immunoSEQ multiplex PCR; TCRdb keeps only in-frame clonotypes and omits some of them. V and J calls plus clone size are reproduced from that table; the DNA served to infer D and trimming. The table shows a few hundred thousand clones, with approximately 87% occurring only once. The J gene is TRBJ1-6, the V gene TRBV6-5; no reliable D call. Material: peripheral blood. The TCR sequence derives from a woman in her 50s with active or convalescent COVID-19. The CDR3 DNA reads TGTGCCAGCAGGCGGATTGGTGGTTCACCCCTCCACTTT. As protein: CASRRIGGSPLHF.